These T cell receptor beta chains were read from a single sample in a study of shared clonotypes between healthy human individuals. The data were produced by immunoSEQ multiplex PCR, yet TCRdb's version contains in-frame clones alone and is incomplete. The sample lists a few million clones, under 95% occurring once. The sequenced sample was naive CD4+ T cells from PBMCs. The receptors here all came from a man aged 18-30 years in good health. Some clones in this sample may be carry-over from other donors' samples. Both conserved end residues are part of each CDR3. The order of the fields is J gene, clone size, V gene, D gene, CDR3 DNA, CDR3 protein. The D gene is left open where the match is weak. The listing skips clone size in some rows; elsewhere it reads once, few, many or a size class.

TRBJ1-2 | NA | TRBV7-2 | TRBD1 | TGTGCCAGCAGCTCGGACAGGGGAAGGGTGGGCTATGGCTACACCTTC | CASSSDRGRVGYGYTF
TRBJ2-4 | NA | TRBV5-1 | TRBD1 | TGCGCCAGCAGCTCTATAGGACAGGCGGCTTCTTTAGGGGCGGACTGGCTAGCCAAAAACATTCAGTACTTC | CASSSIGQAASLGADWLAKNIQYF
TRBJ2-6 | NA | TRBV2 | NA | TGTGCCAAGGCAGGCTTACACTCTGGGGCCAACGTCCTGACTTTC | CAKAGLHSGANVLTF
TRBJ2-7 | NA | TRBV5-4 | TRBD2 | TGTGCCAGCAGCTTTGGGCCAGACGGGGGGAAGGAGCAGTACTTC | CASSFGPDGGKEQYF
TRBJ2-5 | NA | TRBV5-1 | NA | TGCGCCAGCAGCTTGGGCGGAGCGGCCCAAGAGACCCAGTACTTC | CASSLGGAAQETQYF
TRBJ2-1 | NA | TRBV7-3 | TRBD2 | TGTGCCAGCAGCTCCCGACTAGCGCGCTCCTACAATGAGCAGTTCTTC | CASSSRLARSYNEQFF
TRBJ2-5 | NA | TRBV29-1 | TRBD2 | TGCAGCGTTGTGGGACTAGGGTCGGAGACCCAGTACTTC | CSVVGLGSETQYF
TRBJ1-5 | few | TRBV7-9 | NA | TGTGCCAGCAGCTTAGCTGCGGTCAATCAGCCCCAGCATTTT | CASSLAAVNQPQHF
TRBJ1-3 | NA | TRBV18 | TRBD1 | TGTGCCAGCTCGCCGGGACAGGGGGCTGGAAACACCATATATTTT | CASSPGQGAGNTIYF
TRBJ1-4 | NA | TRBV5-1 | TRBD1 | TGCGCCAGCAGCCCACCGGGACAGGGGAATGAAAAACTGTTTTTT | CASSPPGQGNEKLFF
TRBJ2-3 | NA | TRBV6-5 | NA | TGTGCCAGCAGTTACTCGTGGACTAGCACAGATACGCAGTATTTT | CASSYSWTSTDTQYF
TRBJ1-1 | NA | TRBV2 | TRBD1 | TGTGCCAGCAGTGAAAGAGGACAGGGCGAAGCTTTCTTT | CASSERGQGEAFF
TRBJ2-1 | NA | TRBV5-1 | NA | TGCGCCAGCAGCCCCCGGGACGGATACAATGAGCAGTTCTTC | CASSPRDGYNEQFF
TRBJ2-1 | NA | TRBV12-5 | TRBD2 | TGTGCTAGTGGTCTGCTCAGCGGGAGGGCCTCTGAGCAGTTCTTC | CASGLLSGRASEQFF
TRBJ2-3 | NA | TRBV5-4 | NA | TGTGCCAGCAGCTTTAGCACCACTAGCACAGATACGCAGTATTTT | CASSFSTTSTDTQYF
TRBJ1-5 | NA | TRBV28 | NA | TGTGCCAGCAGTTTTAGGGGGTCCGCCGTAGACTCTCAGCCCCAGCATTTT | CASSFRGSAVDSQPQHF
TRBJ2-7 | NA | TRBV7-9 | TRBD1 | TGTGCCAGCACCCCGCAGGGGGCAGGCGAGCAGTACTTC | CASTPQGAGEQYF
TRBJ2-2 | NA | TRBV2 | NA | TGTGCCAGCAGTGACGGGGTTCATAACACCGGGGAGCTGTTTTTT | CASSDGVHNTGELFF